This T cell receptor beta chain was sequenced during a study of cytomegalovirus exposure and HLA in healthy donors. A word on this clone: No antigen is known for it.

The CDR3 sequence is 14 residues long. The V gene lost 3 bases and the J gene lost 4 bases, with 10 bases spanning the gap. Germline values: CDR1 SNHLY, CDR2 FYNNEI. PCR used 60 Vbeta primers and 13 Jbeta primers. This table comes from immunoSEQ multiplex PCR, and its TCRdb copy is limited to in-frame clones, with some not included. The sample consists of some 160,000 clones, around 79% of them appearing once. Study findings and constraints: Per a prior analysis, the majority of TCR beta V segments were productive roughly 90% or roughly 30% of the time.

The rearrangement uses TRBV2 and TRBJ2-1, with a tentative D call TRBD1 (5 bases). The sample comprised PBMCs. The source is a woman in her 50s in good health and CMV-seronegative. The CDR3: CASSDRQFYNEQFF. The CDR3 DNA reads as TGTGCCAGCAGTGACCGACAGTTTTACAATGAGCAGTTCTTC.